This passage covers 17 T cell receptor beta chains from one sample sequenced in a study of regulatory dendritic cells for organ transplantation. Allogeneic regulatory or mature dendritic cells were co-cultured for 5 days with CFSE-labeled sorted T cells at 1:10. The protocol was immunoSEQ multiplex PCR, while the TCRdb copy is restricted to in-frame clones and leaves out a portion. The sample lists approximately 22,000 clones, roughly 87% occurring once. These receptors have no known antigen. Sequenced material: naive CD4+ T cells from blood cultured with dendritic cells. Subset reported: CD45RA+ naive T cells. Receptors were obtained from a human donor in good health.

CDR3 loop: CASSTQTGSGNTIYF. CDR3 DNA: TGCGCCAGCAGCACACAGACAGGGTCTGGAAACACCATATATTTT. The chain is built from TRBV5-1 and TRBJ1-3, with TRBD1 identical over 7 bases. Per germline, CDR1 SGHRS and CDR2 YFSETQ. The trim removed 4 bases at V and 1 base at J, leaving 5 bases unmatched. There are 15 residues in the CDR3.

The V gene is TRBV27, the J gene TRBJ2-5; D ambiguous. The length of the CDR3 is 13 residues. Trimming took 7 bases from V and 9 from J, leaving 18 bases between them. Germline values: CDR1 MNHEY, CDR2 SMNVEV (reference sequence). DNA for the CDR3: TGTGCCAGCAAGGCCCGTGCAGCCCCCTCCCAGTACTTC. As protein: CASKARAAPSQYF.

The chain is built from TRBV18 and TRBJ2-3, with TRBD1 matching 11 bases. V was clipped by 5 bases and J by 2 bases; unmatched bases: 6. This CDR3 is 16 amino acids long. The germline V gene encodes CDR1 KGHSH and CDR2 LQKENI. The CDR3: CASSWTGGRPTDTQYF. CDR3 in DNA: TGTGCCAGCTCATGGACAGGGGGCCGCCCCACAGATACGCAGTATTTT.

V and J are TRBV14 and TRBJ2-1; 10 bases are shared with TRBD1. The CDR3 totals 16 residues. The junction had 5 bases not matched to a gene; V was cut back by 3 bases and J by 3 bases. Germline V CDR1 and CDR2: SGHDN, FVKESK. The CDR3, as DNA: TGTGCCAGCAGCCACCACGGACAGGGGGGCTACAATGAGCAGTTCTTC. Protein product: CASSHHGQGGYNEQFF. Together with reference TRBV14 and TRBJ2-1, the CDR3 gives the full variable domain: EAGVTQFPSHSVIEKGQTVTLRCDPISGHDNLYWYRRVMGKEIKFLLHFVKESKQDESGMPNNRFLAERTGGTYSTLKVQPAELEDSGVYFCASSHHGQGGYNEQFFGPGTRLTVL.

J is TRBJ1-6 and V is TRBV5-1; D gene uncertain. Trimming took 4 bases from V and 8 from J, leaving 22 bases between them. The length of the CDR3 is 17 residues. CDR1 SGHRS and CDR2 YFSETQ come from the germline V gene. The CDR3 region is CASSGLSLKGGYSPLHF. The CDR3 DNA follows: TGCGCCAGCAGCGGGCTATCGCTAAAGGGTGGTTATTCACCCCTCCACTTT.

This clone was seen just once. The V and J genes are TRBV30 and TRBJ1-4; D unclear. V was trimmed by 3 bases and J by 0 bases, leaving 17 bases between them. From germline, CDR1 is GTSNPN and CDR2 SVGIG (reference sequence). The CDR3 has 17 amino acids. CDR3 residues: CAWRPPRTAPTNEKLFF. CDR3 DNA: TGTGCCTGGAGACCCCCACGGACGGCACCAACTAATGAAAAACTGTTTTTT.

The V gene is TRBV5-6, the J gene TRBJ1-6; no clear D gene. This CDR3 comprises 16 residues. Germline lookup yields CDR1 SGHDT and CDR2 YYEEEE. The V end was cut by 1 base, the J end by 7 bases, with 15 bases between. The CDR3 region has the DNA TGTGCCAGCAGCTTGCGCGCACCACTCCCGAATTCACCCCTCCACTTT. This codes for CASSLRAPLPNSPLHF. Full variable domain (outside the CDR3, taken from reference TRBV5-6 and TRBJ1-6): DAGVTQSPTHLIKTRGQQVTLRCSPKSGHDTVSWYQQALGQGPQFIFQYYEEEERQRGNFPDRFSGHQFPNYSSELNVNALLLGDSALYLCASSLRAPLPNSPLHFGNGTRLTVT.

The V call is TRBV9, the J call TRBJ2-7; 15 bases line up with TRBD2. The V segment lost 4 bases and the J segment 4 bases; nucleotides outside the gene matches: 6. CDR3 length: 16 residues. The V gene's germline CDR1 is SGDLS and CDR2 YYNGEE. Written as DNA, the CDR3 is TGTGCCAGCAGCACGGGACTAGCGGGGGGACTGTACGAGCAGTACTTC. As protein: CASSTGLAGGLYEQYF.

The V gene is TRBV11-2, the J gene TRBJ1-2, with D tentatively TRBD1 (6 bases). CDR1 and CDR2 (germline): SGHAT, FQNNGV. With 4 bases removed from V and 2 bases from J, the gap between germline ends came to 11 bases. The CDR3 is 14 residues long. The CDR3 protein is CASSSYRENYGYTF. The DNA of the CDR3 is TGTGCCAGCAGCTCATACAGGGAGAACTATGGCTACACCTTC.

The CDR3 coding sequence is TGTGCCAGCGCAGAAAGGAGCTCCTATAATTCACCCCTCCACTTT. Its protein product is CASAERSSYNSPLHF. V and J are TRBV11-2 and TRBJ1-6; D call uncertain. The CDR3 covers 15 residues. CDR1 and CDR2 (germline): SGHAT, FQNNGV. Deletions cut 8 bases from V and 0 bases from J, with 11 bases between.

This clone occurred once. This chain links TRBV15 with TRBJ2-2, with 11 positions matching TRBD2. The CDR3 is made up of 16 amino acids. Per the germline V gene, CDR1 is LNHNV and CDR2 is YYDKDF (reference sequence). Trimming removed 1 base from V and 7 bases from J; junction bases left unmatched: 5. The CDR3 loop is CATSRGLAGSGGELFF. The DNA for the CDR3 is TGTGCCACCAGCAGAGGACTAGCGGGGTCCGGCGGGGAGCTGTTTTTT. Full variable domain (rest looked up from reference TRBV15 and TRBJ2-2): DAMVIQNPRYQVTQFGKPVTLSCSQTLNHNVMYWYQQKSSQAPKLLFHYYDKDFNNEADTPDNFQSRRPNTSFCFLDIRSPGLGDTAMYLCATSRGLAGSGGELFFGEGSRLTVL.

The gene calls are TRBV5-6 and TRBJ2-2; maybe TRBD2 (5 bases). Germline lookup yields CDR1 SGHDT and CDR2 YYEEEE. This CDR3 contains 16 residues. V dropped 0 bases and J dropped 7 bases, with 16 bases sitting between them. The CDR3: CASSLDWRVRDGELFF. For the CDR3, the DNA is TGTGCCAGCAGCTTGGATTGGCGGGTGCGTGACGGGGAGCTGTTTTTT.

This chain connects TRBV18 to TRBJ1-1, with D uncertain. The V gene's germline CDR1 is KGHSH and CDR2 LQKENI. The ends were cut back, 4 bases at V and 8 bases at J, with 14 bases in the middle. The CDR3 length is 13 residues. CDR3: CASSQWERIEAFF. CDR3 in DNA: TGTGCCAGCTCACAGTGGGAGCGGATCGAAGCTTTCTTT.

The rearrangement joins TRBV18 to TRBJ2-7, with D perhaps matching TRBD1 or TRBD2 (6 bases each). Per germline, CDR1 KGHSH and CDR2 LQKENI. V lost 2 bases and J lost 4, with 15 bases in between. This CDR3 region has 15 residues. CDR3 in amino acids: CASSPYLQGGYEQYF. The DNA for the CDR3 is TGTGCCAGCTCACCATATCTACAGGGAGGTTACGAGCAGTACTTC.

The gene calls are TRBV18 and TRBJ2-1; D is perhaps TRBD1 or TRBD2 (5 bases each). Germline V gene sequence: CDR1 KGHSH, CDR2 LQKENI. The CDR3 contains 13 residues. V lost 0 bases, J lost 7 bases, and 7 bases lay in between. The CDR3 protein is CASSPPGTNEQFF. DNA of the CDR3: TGTGCCAGCTCACCACCGGGGACGAATGAGCAGTTCTTC. The full variable domain, in which reference TRBV18 and TRBJ2-1 provide the parts outside the CDR3, is NAGVMQNPRHLVRRRGQEARLRCSPMKGHSHVYWYRQLPEEGLKFMVYLQKENIIDESGMPKERFSAEFPKEGPSILRIQQVVRGDSAAYFCASSPPGTNEQFFGPGTRLTVL.

Written as DNA, the CDR3 is TGTGCCAGTAAAAGCAGGGGCAACTCCATCGAGCAGTACTTC. This sequence encodes CASKSRGNSIEQYF. The chain recombines TRBV19 with TRBJ2-7, with a weak D call TRBD1 (6 bases). Germline values: CDR1 LNHDA, CDR2 SQIVND (reference sequence). This CDR3 region has 14 residues. Deletions cut 7 bases from V and 6 bases from J, with 19 bases between. Together with reference TRBV19 and TRBJ2-7, the CDR3 gives the full variable domain: DGGITQSPKYLFRKEGQNVTLSCEQNLNHDAMYWYRQDPGQGLRLIYYSQIVNDFQKGDIAEGYSVSREKKESFPLTVTSAQKNPTAFYLCASKSRGNSIEQYFGPGTRLTVT.

The gene calls are TRBV6-5 and TRBJ2-5; a weak D match, TRBD1 (6 bases). Germline V lookup: CDR1 MNHEY, CDR2 SVGAGI. Trimming cost V 0 bases and J 2 bases, with 10 bases left between them. This CDR3 comprises 15 residues. In DNA, the CDR3 is TGTGCCAGCAGTTACTCTGAGGGGGTACAAGAGACCCAGTACTTC. This translates into CASSYSEGVQETQYF.